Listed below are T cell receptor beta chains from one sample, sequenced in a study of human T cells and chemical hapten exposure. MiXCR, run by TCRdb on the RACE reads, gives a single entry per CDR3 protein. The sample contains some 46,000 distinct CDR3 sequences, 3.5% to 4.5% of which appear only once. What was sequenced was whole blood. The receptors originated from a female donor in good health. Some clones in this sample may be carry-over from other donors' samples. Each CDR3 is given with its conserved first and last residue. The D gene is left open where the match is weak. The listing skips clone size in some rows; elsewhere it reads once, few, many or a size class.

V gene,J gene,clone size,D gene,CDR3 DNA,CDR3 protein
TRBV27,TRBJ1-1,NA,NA,TGTGCCAGCGGCACCGCAGCAGAGGGCACTGAAGCTTTCTTT,CASGTAAEGTEAFF
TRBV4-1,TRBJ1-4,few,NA,TGCGCCAGCAGCCATTCCGGACAGATGGAAAAACTGTTTTTT,CASSHSGQMEKLFF
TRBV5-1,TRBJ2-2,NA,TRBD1,TGCGCCAGCAGCCTGGACAGGGTCTTCACCGGGGAGCTGTTTTTT,CASSLDRVFTGELFF
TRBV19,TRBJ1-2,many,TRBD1,TGTGCCGCTAAAGACAGGGAGCCCGCCGGCTACACCTTC,CAAKDREPAGYTF
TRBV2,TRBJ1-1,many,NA,TGTGCCAGCAGTGACCGGGATGCTTTCTTT,CASSDRDAFF
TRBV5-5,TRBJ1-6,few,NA,TGTGCCAGCAGCCCGGACGGTACCGGCTCACCCCTCCACTTT,CASSPDGTGSPLHF
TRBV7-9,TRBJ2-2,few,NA,TGTGCCAGCAGCTTAACAGGGATTAACACCGGGGAGCTGTTTTTT,CASSLTGINTGELFF
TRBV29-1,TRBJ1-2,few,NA,TGCAGCGTTGAGTTGCAGGTCGGCTATGGCTACACCTTC,CSVELQVGYGYTF
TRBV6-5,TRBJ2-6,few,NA,TGTGCCAGCAGCTATACACGTTTAGTAGGTCACGACTCTGGGGCCAACGTCCTGACTTTC,CASSYTRLVGHDSGANVLTF
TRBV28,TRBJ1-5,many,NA,TGTGCCAGCTTGGGATCCCAGCCCCAGCATTTT,CASLGSQPQHF
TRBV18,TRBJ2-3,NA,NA,TGTGCCAGCTCCCCCGTGGGGTTGGGCACAGATACGCAGTATTTT,CASSPVGLGTDTQYF
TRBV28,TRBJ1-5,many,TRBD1,TGTGCCAGCAGGAGAAACAGGGGGCGTGATCAGCCCCAGCATTTT,CASRRNRGRDQPQHF
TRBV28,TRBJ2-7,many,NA,TGTGCCAGCACGGCCCTATGGAGCCACGAGCAGTACTTC,CASTALWSHEQYF
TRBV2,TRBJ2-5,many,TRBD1,TGTGCCAGCAGGGGGACAGGGTCCGAGACCCAGTACTTC,CASRGTGSETQYF
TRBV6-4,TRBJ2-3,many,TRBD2,TGTGCCAGCAGTGAAAGCGGGGGGGCCACAGATACGCAGTATTTT,CASSESGGATDTQYF
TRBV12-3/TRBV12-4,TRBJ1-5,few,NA,TGTGCCAGCAGCCCAGACCCTTATAGCAATCAGCCCCAGCATTTT,CASSPDPYSNQPQHF
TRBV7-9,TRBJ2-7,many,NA,TGTGCCAGCAGCTTAGGTGGGGTCGAGCAGTACTTC,CASSLGGVEQYF
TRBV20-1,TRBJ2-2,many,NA,TGCAGTGCTAGAGGTCACACGAACACCGGGGAGCTGTTTTTT,CSARGHTNTGELFF
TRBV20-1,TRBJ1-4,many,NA,TGCAGTGCTAGAGATGGGGAACACAGGCCCATGTTTTTT,CSARDGEHRPMFF
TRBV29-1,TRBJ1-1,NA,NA,TGCAGCGTTGATCGGCAGCAGTTCAATGAAGCTTTCTTT,CSVDRQQFNEAFF
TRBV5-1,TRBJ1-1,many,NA,TGCGCCAGCAGCTTGGAGGGCGCGTCGGTTAACACTGAAGCTTTCTTT,CASSLEGASVNTEAFF
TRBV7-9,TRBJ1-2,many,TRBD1,TGTGCCAGCACCTTTGACGAAGGACAGGGGGAACCTGGCTACACCTTC,CASTFDEGQGEPGYTF
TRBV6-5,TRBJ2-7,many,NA,TGTGCCAGCAGTTTCGGAGTCGGGCCCGGCCCCGGCCACGAGCAGTACTTC,CASSFGVGPGPGHEQYF
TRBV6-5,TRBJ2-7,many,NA,TGTGCCAGCAGGGAGGGGGACAAATACGAGCAGTACTTC,CASREGDKYEQYF
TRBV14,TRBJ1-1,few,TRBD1,TGTGCCAGCAGCCAACACCATACGACAGGGTGGACTGAAGCTTTCTTT,CASSQHHTTGWTEAFF
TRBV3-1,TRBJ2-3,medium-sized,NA,TGTGCCAGCAGCCAAGTAAGTGGGAGACCTAGCACAGATACGCAGTATTTT,CASSQVSGRPSTDTQYF
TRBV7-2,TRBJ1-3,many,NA,TGTGCCAGCAGCTCCGGACGAGAAGGGACCATATATTTT,CASSSGREGTIYF
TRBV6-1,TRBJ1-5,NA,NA,TGTGCCAGCAGTGAGTTTCGTCATAGCAATCAGCCCCAGCATTTT,CASSEFRHSNQPQHF
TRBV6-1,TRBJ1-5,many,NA,TGTGCCAGCTCAAGGTCAGTTAATCAGCCCCAGCATTTT,CASSRSVNQPQHF
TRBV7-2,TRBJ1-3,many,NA,TGTGCCAGCAGCTTATATAGTGCATCCCTAAGCTCTGGAAACACCATATATTTT,CASSLYSASLSSGNTIYF
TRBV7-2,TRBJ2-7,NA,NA,TGTGCCAGCAGCCTTTCGCCGGGGGATTCCTACGAGCAGTACTTC,CASSLSPGDSYEQYF
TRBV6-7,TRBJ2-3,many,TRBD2,TGTGCCAGCAGTTACTCCGGGACTAGGGGAAATACGCAGTATTTT,CASSYSGTRGNTQYF
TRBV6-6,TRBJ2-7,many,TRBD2,TGTGCCAGCAGTTCCCCCGGGACTACAAACTCCTACGAGCAGTACTTC,CASSSPGTTNSYEQYF
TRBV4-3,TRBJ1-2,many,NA,TGCGCCAGCAGCCAAGTATATGGCAGAGGGTCCGGCTACACCTTC,CASSQVYGRGSGYTF
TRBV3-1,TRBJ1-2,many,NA,TGTGCCAGCAGCCAAGGGACATCCTATGGCTACACCTTC,CASSQGTSYGYTF
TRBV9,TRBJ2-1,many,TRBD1,TGTGCCAGCAGCGTAGGACAGGGGACTTACAATGAGCAGTTCTTC,CASSVGQGTYNEQFF
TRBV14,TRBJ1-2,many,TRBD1,TGTGCCAGCAGCCAAGAAAACAGGGGCAACTATGGCTACACCTTC,CASSQENRGNYGYTF
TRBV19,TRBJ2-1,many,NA,TGTGCCAGTAGTACCGCGAGCGGCAATGAGCAGTTCTTC,CASSTASGNEQFF
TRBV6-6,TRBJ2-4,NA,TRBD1,TGTGCCAGCAGTTACAGGACAGGGGGCGACAAAAACATTCAGTACTTC,CASSYRTGGDKNIQYF
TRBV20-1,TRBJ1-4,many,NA,TGCAGTGCTACCCCCCTAAGGGGGACTAATGAAAAACTGTTTTTT,CSATPLRGTNEKLFF
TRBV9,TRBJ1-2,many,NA,TGTGCCAGCAGCGTAACAAAGGTTTCGGGAAATTACTATGGCTACACCTTC,CASSVTKVSGNYYGYTF
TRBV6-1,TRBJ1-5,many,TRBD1,TGTGCCAGCAGTGTTGGACAGGGACTCAATCAGCCCCAGCATTTT,CASSVGQGLNQPQHF
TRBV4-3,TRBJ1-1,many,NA,TGCGCCAGCAGCCAGGTGGGGATGAACACTGAAGCTTTCTTT,CASSQVGMNTEAFF
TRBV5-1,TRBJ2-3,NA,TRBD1,TGCGCCAGCAGCTCGACAGGGGCCACAGATACGCAGTATTTT,CASSSTGATDTQYF
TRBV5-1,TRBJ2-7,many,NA,TGCGCCAGCAGCTGGGGAGTAGGTCGGGGTTACGAGCAGTACTTC,CASSWGVGRGYEQYF